Listed below are T cell receptor beta chains from one sample, sequenced in a study of blood T cell repertoires in COVID-19. Produced via immunoSEQ multiplex PCR; TCRdb's table is partial and in-frame only. The data contain about 100,000 clones, approximately 80% of them singletons. The sequenced material came from peripheral blood. These receptors were obtained from an elderly woman with active or convalescent COVID-19. CDR3s include the opening cysteine and the closing phenylalanine or tryptophan. The order of the fields is clone size, J gene, CDR3 length, D gene, V gene, CDR3 protein, CDR3 DNA. A D gene is named only where the DNA matches it firmly. The size entry is marked missing in some rows and otherwise reads once, few, many or a size class.

-,TRBJ2-7,12,TRBD2,TRBV29-1,CSITSGRYEQYF,TGCAGCATAACTAGCGGGAGATACGAGCAGTACTTC
-,TRBJ2-5,12,-,TRBV3-1/TRBV3-2,CASSPRAETQYF,TGTGCCAGCAGCCCGAGGGCAGAGACCCAGTACTTC
-,TRBJ2-2,14,TRBD1,TRBV19,CASSWTGYTGELFF,TGTGCCAGTAGCTGGACAGGATACACCGGGGAGCTGTTTTTT
-,TRBJ2-2,14,-,TRBV27,CASSTNRVAGELFF,TGTGCCAGCAGTACGAACAGGGTCGCCGGGGAGCTGTTTTTT
-,TRBJ2-7,13,TRBD1,TRBV7-3,CASSTQGAYEQYF,TGTGCCAGCAGCACCCAGGGGGCCTACGAGCAGTACTTC
-,TRBJ2-7,16,-,TRBV6-2/TRBV6-3,CASSSASDRSDHEQYF,TGTGCCAGCAGTTCCGCCAGTGACAGGTCCGATCACGAGCAGTACTTC
-,TRBJ1-5,13,-,TRBV4-1,CASSQTQGEPQHF,TGCGCCAGCAGCCAAACACAGGGAGAGCCCCAGCATTTT
few,TRBJ2-3,15,TRBD1,TRBV5-4,CASRAGQGRADTQYF,TGTGCCAGCAGAGCGGGACAGGGGAGGGCAGATACGCAGTATTTT
-,TRBJ1-4,14,-,TRBV10-3,CAIRGDGGNEKLFF,TGTGCCATCAGGGGGGATGGGGGGAATGAAAAACTGTTTTTT
few,TRBJ1-5,16,TRBD1,TRBV27,CASRSQKGQGSQPQHF,TGTGCCAGCAGGTCCCAGAAGGGACAGGGCTCTCAGCCCCAGCATTTT
once,TRBJ2-3,16,TRBD2,TRBV6-1,CASSEQSSGGWDTQYF,TGTGCCAGCAGTGAACAGTCTAGCGGGGGGTGGGATACGCAGTATTTT
few,TRBJ1-5,16,-,TRBV30,CAWSLGGMLNNQPQHF,TGTGCCTGGAGCCTTGGAGGTATGTTGAACAATCAGCCCCAGCATTTT
-,TRBJ2-2,14,-,TRBV28,CASSLGQNTGELFF,TGTGCCAGCAGTTTGGGACAGAACACCGGGGAGCTGTTTTTT
-,TRBJ1-6,18,-,TRBV7-2,CASSSPRAQSSYNSPLHF,TGTGCCAGCAGCTCCCCCAGGGCTCAGAGCTCCTATAATTCACCCCTCCACTTT
-,TRBJ2-7,15,TRBD1,TRBV6-5,CASRLGTGGSYEQYF,TGTGCCAGCCGTCTTGGGACAGGGGGATCCTACGAGCAGTACTTC
-,TRBJ1-6,15,TRBD1,TRBV6-1,CASSEDRGAFGSLHF,TGTGCCAGCAGTGAGGACAGGGGCGCGTTTGGGTCCCTCCACTTT
-,TRBJ2-1,18,TRBD1,TRBV4-1,CASSQDGRGRFAYNEQFF,TGCGCCAGCAGCCAAGATGGCAGGGGGCGATTTGCCTACAATGAGCAGTTCTTC
-,TRBJ2-3,12,-,TRBV7-9,CASSPPADTQYF,TGTGCCAGCAGCCCCCCCGCAGATACGCAGTATTTT
-,TRBJ2-3,15,TRBD1,TRBV18,CASSPNTGGSDTQYF,TGTGCCAGCTCACCTAATACAGGGGGCTCGGATACGCAGTATTTT
-,TRBJ2-3,15,TRBD1,TRBV9,CASSVARGRTDTQYF,TGTGCCAGCAGCGTAGCTAGGGGGCGCACAGATACGCAGTATTTT
few,TRBJ2-2,16,TRBD2,TRBV11-2,CASSSRLAGTAGELFF,TGTGCCAGCAGCTCGAGACTAGCGGGAACGGCCGGGGAGCTGTTTTTT
once,TRBJ2-3,15,TRBD2,TRBV7-6,CASSPTSGGTDTQYF,TGTGCCAGCAGCCCAACTAGCGGAGGCACAGATACGCAGTATTTT
-,TRBJ1-3,16,TRBD1,TRBV9,CASSASGTGLGNTIYF,TGTGCCAGCAGCGCCTCCGGGACAGGGCTAGGAAACACCATATATTTT
-,TRBJ1-5,14,-,TRBV2,CASSDLFLNQPQHF,TGTGCCAGCAGTGACCTCTTCCTCAATCAGCCCCAGCATTTT
-,TRBJ2-3,15,-,TRBV28,CASSYQGKTTDTQYF,TGTGCCAGCAGTTATCAGGGAAAGACCACAGATACGCAGTATTTT
-,TRBJ1-1,17,TRBD1,TRBV3-1/TRBV3-2,CASRPRTGGDGGTEAFF,TGTGCCAGCAGACCACGGACAGGGGGCGACGGCGGCACTGAAGCTTTCTTT
once,TRBJ2-2,15,-,TRBV4-1,CASSQGRLEIGELFF,TGCGCCAGCAGCCAAGGGCGACTAGAGATCGGGGAGCTGTTTTTT
-,TRBJ2-1,11,-,TRBV29-1,CSVFEYNEQFF,TGCAGCGTTTTTGAGTACAATGAGCAGTTCTTC
-,TRBJ1-4,15,-,TRBV7-2,CASSPSIRGWEKLFF,TGTGCCAGCAGCCCAAGTATAAGGGGTTGGGAAAAACTGTTTTTT
-,TRBJ1-4,15,TRBD1,TRBV28,CASSAPGGQNEKLFF,TGTGCCAGCAGCGCCCCAGGGGGACAAAATGAAAAACTGTTTTTT
-,TRBJ2-5,16,-,TRBV20-1,CSASGAPSKLQETQYF,TGCAGTGCTAGTGGGGCCCCTAGCAAACTCCAAGAGACCCAGTACTTC
-,TRBJ2-1,18,-,TRBV28,CASSLYIRPGSSYNEQFF,TGTGCCAGCAGTTTATATATTCGACCTGGGAGCTCCTACAATGAGCAGTTCTTC
-,TRBJ2-5,16,-,TRBV4-1,CASSLWTVGNQETQYF,TGCGCCAGCAGCCTATGGACAGTGGGGAACCAAGAGACCCAGTACTTC
-,TRBJ1-2,14,TRBD1,TRBV9,CASSAGTGNYGYTF,TGTGCCAGCAGCGCCGGGACAGGGAACTATGGCTACACCTTC
once,TRBJ1-1,16,-,TRBV5-5,CASTATGNTRNTEAFF,TGTGCCAGCACTGCGACCGGGAATACCCGGAACACTGAAGCTTTCTTT
-,TRBJ2-2,15,-,TRBV6-5,CASSLGHTNTGELFF,TGTGCCAGCAGTTTGGGCCACACCAACACCGGGGAGCTGTTTTTT